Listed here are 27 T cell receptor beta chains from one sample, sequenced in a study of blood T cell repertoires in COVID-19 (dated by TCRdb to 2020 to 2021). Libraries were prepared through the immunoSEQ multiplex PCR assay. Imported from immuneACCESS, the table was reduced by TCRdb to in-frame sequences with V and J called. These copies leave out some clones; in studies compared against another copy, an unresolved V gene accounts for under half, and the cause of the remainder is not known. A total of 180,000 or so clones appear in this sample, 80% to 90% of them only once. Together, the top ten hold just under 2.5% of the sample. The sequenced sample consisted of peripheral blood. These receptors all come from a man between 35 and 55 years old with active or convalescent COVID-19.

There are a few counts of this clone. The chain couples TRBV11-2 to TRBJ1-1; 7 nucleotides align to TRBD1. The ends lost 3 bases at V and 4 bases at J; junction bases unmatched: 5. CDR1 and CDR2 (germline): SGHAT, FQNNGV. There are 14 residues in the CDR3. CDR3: CASSLMAGGTEAFF. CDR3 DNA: TGTGCCAGCAGCTTGATGGCAGGGGGCACTGAAGCTTTCTTT. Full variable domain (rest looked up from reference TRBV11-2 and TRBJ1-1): EAGVAQSPRYKIIEKRQSVAFWCNPISGHATLYWYQQILGQGPKLLIQFQNNGVVDDSQLPKDRFSAERLKGVDSTLKIQPAKLEDSAVYLCASSLMAGGTEAFFGQGTRLTVV.

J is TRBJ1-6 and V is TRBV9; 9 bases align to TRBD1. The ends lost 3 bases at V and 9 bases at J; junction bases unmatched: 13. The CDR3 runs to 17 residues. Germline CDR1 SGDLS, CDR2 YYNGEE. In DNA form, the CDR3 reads TGTGCCAGCAGCGCCTCCGGGACAGGGAGTCCCGGTTCACCCCTCCACTTT. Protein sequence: CASSASGTGSPGSPLHF.

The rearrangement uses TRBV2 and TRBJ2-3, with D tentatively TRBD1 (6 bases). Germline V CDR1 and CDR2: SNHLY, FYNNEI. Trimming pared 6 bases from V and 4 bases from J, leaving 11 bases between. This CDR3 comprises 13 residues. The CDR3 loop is CASRNRAPDTQYF. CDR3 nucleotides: TGTGCCAGCAGGAACAGGGCCCCAGATACGCAGTATTTT.

This CDR3 reads CASSYSTGLNQPQHF. The DNA for the CDR3 is TGTGCCAGCAGTTACTCGACGGGATTAAATCAGCCCCAGCATTTT. This chain joins TRBV6-5 and TRBJ1-5; no firm D call. CDR1 and CDR2 from the germline V gene are MNHEY and SVGAGI. This CDR3 comprises 15 residues. Trimming pared 0 bases from V and 4 bases from J, leaving 10 bases between.

CDR3 amino acids: CASSDYGGGGTEAFF. The CDR3 coding sequence is TGTGCCAGCAGTGACTATGGGGGCGGGGGCACTGAAGCTTTCTTT. J is TRBJ1-1 and V is TRBV2, with D perhaps matching TRBD1 (6 bases). The CDR3 is 15 amino acids. CDR1 and CDR2 (germline): SNHLY, FYNNEI. Trimming took off 3 bases at V and 4 bases at J, with 15 bases between the two ends.

The CDR3 sequence is CASSSYRGASEAFF. The DNA for the CDR3 is TGTGCCAGCAGCTCCTACAGGGGGGCGAGTGAAGCTTTCTTT. V usage is TRBV7-9 and J usage is TRBJ1-1, with TRBD1 matching 8 bases. The germline CDR1 and CDR2 sequences are SEHNR and FQNEAQ (reference sequence). The CDR3 covers 14 residues. Losses at the gene ends were 4 bases for V and 7 bases for J; bases not matched to a gene: 8. Full variable domain (remainder filled in from reference TRBV7-9 and TRBJ1-1): DTGVSQNPRHKITKRGQNVTFRCDPISEHNRLYWYRQTLGQGPEFLTYFQNEAQLEKSRLLSDRFSAERPKGSFSTLEIQRTEQGDSAMYLCASSSYRGASEAFFGQGTRLTVV.

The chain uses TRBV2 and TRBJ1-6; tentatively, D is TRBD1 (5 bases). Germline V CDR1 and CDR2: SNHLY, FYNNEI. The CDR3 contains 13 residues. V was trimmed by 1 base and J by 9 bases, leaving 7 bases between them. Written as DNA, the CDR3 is TGTGCCAGCAGTGAAGACAGGCTTTCACCCCTCCACTTT. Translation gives CASSEDRLSPLHF. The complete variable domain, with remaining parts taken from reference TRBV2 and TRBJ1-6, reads EPEVTQTPSHQVTQMGQEVILRCVPISNHLYFYWYRQILGQKVEFLVSFYNNEISEKSEIFDDQFSVERPDGSNFTLKIRSTKLEDSAMYFCASSEDRLSPLHFGNGTRLTVT.

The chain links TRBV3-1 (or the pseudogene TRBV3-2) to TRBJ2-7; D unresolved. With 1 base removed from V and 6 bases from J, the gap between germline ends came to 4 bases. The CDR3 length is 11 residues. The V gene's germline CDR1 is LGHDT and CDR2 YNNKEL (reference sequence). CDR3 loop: CASSQAGEQYF. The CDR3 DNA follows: TGTGCCAGCAGCCAAGCAGGCGAGCAGTACTTC.

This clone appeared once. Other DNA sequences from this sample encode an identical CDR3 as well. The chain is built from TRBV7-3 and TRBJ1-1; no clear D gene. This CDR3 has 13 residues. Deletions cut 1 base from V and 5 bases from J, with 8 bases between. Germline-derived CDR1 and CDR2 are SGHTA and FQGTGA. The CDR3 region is CASSLNGGTEAFF. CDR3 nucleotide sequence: TGTGCCAGCAGCTTAAATGGAGGGACTGAAGCTTTCTTT. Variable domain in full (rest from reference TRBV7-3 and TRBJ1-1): GAGVSQTPSNKVTEKGKYVELRCDPISGHTALYWYRQSLGQGPEFLIYFQGTGAADDSGLPNDRFFAVRPEGSVSTLKIQRTERGDSAVYLCASSLNGGTEAFFGQGTRLTVV.

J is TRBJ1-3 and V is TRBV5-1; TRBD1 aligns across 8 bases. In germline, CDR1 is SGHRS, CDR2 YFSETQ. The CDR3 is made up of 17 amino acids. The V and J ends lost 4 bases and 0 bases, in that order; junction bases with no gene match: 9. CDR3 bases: TGCGCCAGCAGCGGAGGACAGGGCCCGACCTCTGGAAACACCATATATTTT. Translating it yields CASSGGQGPTSGNTIYF.

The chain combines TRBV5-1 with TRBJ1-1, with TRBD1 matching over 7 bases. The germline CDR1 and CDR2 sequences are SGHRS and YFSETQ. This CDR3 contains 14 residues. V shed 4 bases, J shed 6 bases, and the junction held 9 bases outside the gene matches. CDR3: CASSRPGQTAEAFF. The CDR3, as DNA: TGCGCCAGCAGCCGCCCGGGACAGACCGCTGAAGCTTTCTTT.

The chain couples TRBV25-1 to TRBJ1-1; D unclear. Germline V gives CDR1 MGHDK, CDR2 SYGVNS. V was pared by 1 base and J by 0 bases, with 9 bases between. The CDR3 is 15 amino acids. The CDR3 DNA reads TGTGCCAGCAGTGAATCAACTAACATGAACACTGAAGCTTTCTTT. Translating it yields CASSESTNMNTEAFF.

CDR3 nucleotides: TGTGCCAGCAGCTCCAACGTAGAGGACTATGGCTACACCTTC. Amino acids: CASSSNVEDYGYTF. The V call is TRBV13, the J call TRBJ1-2; D gene unclear. The CDR3 has 14 residues. Trimming cost V 4 bases and J 3 bases, with 12 bases left between them. Germline lookup yields CDR1 PRHDT and CDR2 FYEKMQ (reference sequence).

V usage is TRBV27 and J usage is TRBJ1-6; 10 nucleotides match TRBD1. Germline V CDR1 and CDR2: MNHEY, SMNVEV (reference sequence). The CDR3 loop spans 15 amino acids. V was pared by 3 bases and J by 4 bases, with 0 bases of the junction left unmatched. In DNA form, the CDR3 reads TGTGCCAGCAGTTTGGGACAGGGGTATAATTCACCCCTCCACTTT. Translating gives CASSLGQGYNSPLHF.

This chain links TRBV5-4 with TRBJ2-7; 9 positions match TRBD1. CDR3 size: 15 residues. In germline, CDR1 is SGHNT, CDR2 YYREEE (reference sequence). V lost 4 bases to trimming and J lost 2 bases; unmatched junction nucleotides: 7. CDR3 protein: CASSAPGTGTYEQYF. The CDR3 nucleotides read TGTGCCAGCAGCGCGCCCGGGACAGGGACCTACGAGCAGTACTTC.

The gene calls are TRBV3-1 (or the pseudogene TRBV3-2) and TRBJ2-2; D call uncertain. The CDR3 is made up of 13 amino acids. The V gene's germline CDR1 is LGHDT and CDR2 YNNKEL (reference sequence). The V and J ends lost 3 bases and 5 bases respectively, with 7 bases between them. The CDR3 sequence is CASSHRKTGELFF. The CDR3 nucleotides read TGTGCCAGCAGCCACAGGAAAACCGGGGAGCTGTTTTTT.

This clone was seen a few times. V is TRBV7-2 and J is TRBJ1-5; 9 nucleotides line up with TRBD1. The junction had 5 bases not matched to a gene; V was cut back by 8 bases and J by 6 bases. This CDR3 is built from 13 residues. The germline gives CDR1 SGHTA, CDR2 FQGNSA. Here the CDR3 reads CASGLDRGQPQHF. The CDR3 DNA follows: TGTGCCAGCGGGCTGGACAGGGGTCAGCCCCAGCATTTT.

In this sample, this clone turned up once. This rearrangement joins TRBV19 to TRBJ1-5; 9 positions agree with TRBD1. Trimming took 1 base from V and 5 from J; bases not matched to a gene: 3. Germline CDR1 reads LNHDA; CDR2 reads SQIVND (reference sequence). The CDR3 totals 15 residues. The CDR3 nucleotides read TGTGCCAGTAGTATAGGGAGGGACAGGGATCAGCCCCAGCATTTT. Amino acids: CASSIGRDRDQPQHF.

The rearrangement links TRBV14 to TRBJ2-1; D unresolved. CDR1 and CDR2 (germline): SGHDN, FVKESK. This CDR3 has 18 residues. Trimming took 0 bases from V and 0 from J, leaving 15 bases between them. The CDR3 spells CASSQDRAEISSYNEQFF. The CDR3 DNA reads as TGTGCCAGCAGCCAAGATCGCGCCGAGATTAGCTCCTACAATGAGCAGTTCTTC. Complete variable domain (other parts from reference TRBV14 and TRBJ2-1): EAGVTQFPSHSVIEKGQTVTLRCDPISGHDNLYWYRRVMGKEIKFLLHFVKESKQDESGMPNNRFLAERTGGTYSTLKVQPAELEDSGVYFCASSQDRAEISSYNEQFFGPGTRLTVL.

The chain's CDR3 is CASSSRRDRLQRYEQYF. CDR3 sequence (DNA): TGTGCCAGCAGTTCCCGCCGGGACAGGCTCCAGCGATACGAGCAGTACTTC. The V and J genes are TRBV27 and TRBJ2-7; 8 positions match TRBD1. Germline V gene lookup returns CDR1 MNHEY and CDR2 SMNVEV (reference sequence). V lost 4 bases to trimming and J lost 4 bases; unmatched junction nucleotides: 15. CDR3 length: 17 amino acids.

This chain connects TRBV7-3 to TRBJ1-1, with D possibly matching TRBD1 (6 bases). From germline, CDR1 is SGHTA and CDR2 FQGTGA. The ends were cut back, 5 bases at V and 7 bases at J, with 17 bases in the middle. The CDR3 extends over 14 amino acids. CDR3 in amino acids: CASSLRGGANEAFF. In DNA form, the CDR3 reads TGTGCCAGCAGCCTCCGTGGGGGGGCCAATGAAGCTTTCTTT.

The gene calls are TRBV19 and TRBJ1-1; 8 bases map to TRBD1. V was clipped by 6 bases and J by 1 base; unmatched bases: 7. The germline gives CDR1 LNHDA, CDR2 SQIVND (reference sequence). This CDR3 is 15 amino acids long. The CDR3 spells CASRLQGAGNTEAFF. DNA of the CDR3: TGTGCCAGTAGGCTCCAGGGGGCTGGGAACACTGAAGCTTTCTTT.

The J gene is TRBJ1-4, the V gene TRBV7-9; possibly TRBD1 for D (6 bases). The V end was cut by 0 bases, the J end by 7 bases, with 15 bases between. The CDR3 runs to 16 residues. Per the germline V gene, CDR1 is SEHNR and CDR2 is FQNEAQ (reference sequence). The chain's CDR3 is CASSLAFNRAGEKLFF. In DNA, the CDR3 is TGTGCCAGCAGCTTAGCGTTCAACAGGGCGGGTGAAAAACTGTTTTTT.

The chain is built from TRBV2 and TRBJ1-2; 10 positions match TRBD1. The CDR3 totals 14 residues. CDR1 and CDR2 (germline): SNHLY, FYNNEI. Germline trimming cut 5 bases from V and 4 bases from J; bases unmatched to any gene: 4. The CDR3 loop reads CASSPRQGAYGYTF. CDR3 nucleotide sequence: TGTGCCAGCAGTCCTCGACAGGGGGCCTATGGCTACACCTTC.

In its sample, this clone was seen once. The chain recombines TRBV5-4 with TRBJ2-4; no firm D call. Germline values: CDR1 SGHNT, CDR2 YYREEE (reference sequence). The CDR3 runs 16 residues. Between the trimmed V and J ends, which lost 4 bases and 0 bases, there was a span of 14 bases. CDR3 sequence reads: CASSREPILAKNIQYF. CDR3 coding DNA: TGTGCCAGCAGCCGAGAACCGATTCTAGCCAAAAACATTCAGTACTTC.

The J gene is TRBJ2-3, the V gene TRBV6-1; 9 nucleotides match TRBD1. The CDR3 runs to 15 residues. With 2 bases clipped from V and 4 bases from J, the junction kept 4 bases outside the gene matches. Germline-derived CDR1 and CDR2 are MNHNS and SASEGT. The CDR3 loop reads CASSEQTGGSDTQYF. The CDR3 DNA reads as TGTGCCAGCAGTGAACAGACAGGGGGTTCAGATACGCAGTATTTT.

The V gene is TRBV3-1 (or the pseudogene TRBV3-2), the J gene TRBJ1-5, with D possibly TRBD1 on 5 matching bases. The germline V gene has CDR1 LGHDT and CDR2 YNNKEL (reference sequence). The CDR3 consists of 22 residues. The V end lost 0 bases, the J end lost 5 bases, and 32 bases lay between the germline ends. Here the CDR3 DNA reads TGTGCCAGCAGCCAAGAAGCGGGGAAAAACCCTCTGTATACGACAGATCATCAGCCCCAGCATTTT. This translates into CASSQEAGKNPLYTTDHQPQHF.